This entry is about one T cell receptor (beta chain). Antigen: not known. CDR3 length equals 15 residues. The V gene end was trimmed by 6 bases and the J gene end by 1 base; junction bases not matched to a gene: 8. The germline V gene encodes CDR1 MNHEY and CDR2 SMNVEV (reference sequence). The sample originates from a study of shared clonotypes between healthy human individuals. Study-wide findings and caveats: Naive subsets generally had larger estimated richness than memory subsets.

TCRdb's table, derived via immunoSEQ multiplex PCR, lists solely in-frame clones and lacks some. Counted here are some 2,400,000 clones, 90% to 96% occurring once; the ten biggest clones make up around 0.13%. Material for sequencing was naive CD4+ T cells sorted from blood. The sample's subset: CD45RA+ positively selected. The clonotype originates from a man aged 18 to 29 in good health. V gene TRBV27 combines with J gene TRBJ1-1; the match to TRBD1 covers 7 bases. The chain's CDR3 is CASRNRGQGNTEAFF. The DNA for the CDR3 is TGTGCCAGCAGGAACAGGGGCCAAGGGAACACTGAAGCTTTCTTT.